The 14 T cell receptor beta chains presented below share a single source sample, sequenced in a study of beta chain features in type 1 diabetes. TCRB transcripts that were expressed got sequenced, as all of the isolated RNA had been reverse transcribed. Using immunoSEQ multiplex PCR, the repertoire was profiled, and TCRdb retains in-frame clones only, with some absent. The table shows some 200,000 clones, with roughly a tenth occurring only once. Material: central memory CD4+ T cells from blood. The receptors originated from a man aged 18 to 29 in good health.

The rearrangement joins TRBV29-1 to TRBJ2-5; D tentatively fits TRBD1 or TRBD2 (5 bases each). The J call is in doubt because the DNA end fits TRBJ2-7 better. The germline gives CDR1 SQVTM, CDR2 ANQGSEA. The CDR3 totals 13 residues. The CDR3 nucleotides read TGCAGCGTCGTCGGGGCTAGCAACGACGAGCAGTACTTC. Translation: CSVVGASNDEQYF.

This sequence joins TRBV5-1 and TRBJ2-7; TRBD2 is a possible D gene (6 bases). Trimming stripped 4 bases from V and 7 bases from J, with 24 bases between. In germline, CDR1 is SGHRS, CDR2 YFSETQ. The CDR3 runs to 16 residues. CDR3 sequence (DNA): TGCGCCAGCAGCCCAACGGGGGAGCGGGCTTGGGAAGAGCAGTACTTC. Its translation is CASSPTGERAWEEQYF. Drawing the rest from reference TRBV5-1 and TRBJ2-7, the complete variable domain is KAGVTQTPRYLIKTRGQQVTLSCSPISGHRSVSWYQQTPGQGLQFLFEYFSETQRNKGNFPGRFSGRQFSNSRSEMNVSTLELGDSALYLCASSPTGERAWEEQYFGPGTRLTVT.

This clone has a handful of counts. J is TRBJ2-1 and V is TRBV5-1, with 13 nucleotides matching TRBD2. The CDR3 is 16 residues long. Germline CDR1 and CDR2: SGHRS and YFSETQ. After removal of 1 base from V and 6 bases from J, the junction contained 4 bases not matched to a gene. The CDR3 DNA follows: TGCGCCAGCAGCTTGCCACTAGCGGGAGGGGGCAATGAGCAGTTCTTC. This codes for CASSLPLAGGGNEQFF.

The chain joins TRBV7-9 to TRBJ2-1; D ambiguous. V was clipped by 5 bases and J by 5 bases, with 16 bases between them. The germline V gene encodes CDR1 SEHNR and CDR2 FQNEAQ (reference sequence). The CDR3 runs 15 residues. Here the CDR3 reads CASSLGVPKNNEQFF. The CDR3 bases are TGTGCCAGCAGCCTAGGCGTCCCTAAAAACAATGAGCAGTTCTTC.

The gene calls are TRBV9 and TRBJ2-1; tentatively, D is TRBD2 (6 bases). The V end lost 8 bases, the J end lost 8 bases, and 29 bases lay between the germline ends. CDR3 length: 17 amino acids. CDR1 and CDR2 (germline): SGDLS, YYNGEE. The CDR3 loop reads CASPKFGGKRDAHEQFF. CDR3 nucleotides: TGTGCCAGTCCCAAGTTTGGGGGGAAGAGGGACGCGCATGAGCAGTTCTTC.

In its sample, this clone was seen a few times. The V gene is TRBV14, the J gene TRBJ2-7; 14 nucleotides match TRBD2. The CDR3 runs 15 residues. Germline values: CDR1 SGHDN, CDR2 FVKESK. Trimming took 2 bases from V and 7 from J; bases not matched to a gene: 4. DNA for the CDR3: TGTGCCAGCAGCCAAAGACTAGCGGGAGGGCCGGAGCAGTACTTC. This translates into CASSQRLAGGPEQYF.

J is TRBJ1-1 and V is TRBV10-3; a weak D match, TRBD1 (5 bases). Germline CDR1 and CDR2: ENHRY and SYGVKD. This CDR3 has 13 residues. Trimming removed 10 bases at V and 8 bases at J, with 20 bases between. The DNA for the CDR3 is TGTGCCAGCACACCACAGCAGGGATACGAAGCTTTCTTT. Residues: CASTPQQGYEAFF.

CDR3 amino acids: CASSRDRDLQYF. CDR3 DNA: TGTGCCAGCAGCCGAGACAGGGACCTTCAGTACTTC. V gene TRBV6-1 combines with J gene TRBJ2-4, with 7 bases lining up with TRBD1. V lost 6 bases, J lost 11 bases, and 7 bases stayed unmatched. The CDR3 covers 12 residues. Germline CDR1 and CDR2: MNHNS and SASEGT.

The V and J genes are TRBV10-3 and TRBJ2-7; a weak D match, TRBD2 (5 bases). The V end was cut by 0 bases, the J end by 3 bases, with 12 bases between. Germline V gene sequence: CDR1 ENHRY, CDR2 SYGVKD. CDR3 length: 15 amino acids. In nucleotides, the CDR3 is TGTGCCATCAGTGAGTCGACGGGGTCAGACTACGAGCAGTACTTC. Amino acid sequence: CAISESTGSDYEQYF.

The CDR3 is CASSQGPQGFYEQYF. CDR3 in DNA: TGTGCCAGCAGCCAGGGTCCCCAGGGGTTCTACGAGCAGTACTTC. V is TRBV14 and J is TRBJ2-7; possibly TRBD1 for D (6 bases). The CDR3 contains 15 residues. Germline V CDR1 and CDR2: SGHDN, FVKESK. The V end lost 3 bases, the J end lost 3 bases, and 15 bases lay between the germline ends.

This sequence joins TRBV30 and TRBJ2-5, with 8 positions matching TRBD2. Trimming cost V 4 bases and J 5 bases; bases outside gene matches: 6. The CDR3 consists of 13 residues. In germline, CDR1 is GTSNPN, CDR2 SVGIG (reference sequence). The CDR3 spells CAWTGRAWETQYF. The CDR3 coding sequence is TGTGCCTGGACCGGGAGGGCCTGGGAGACCCAGTACTTC.

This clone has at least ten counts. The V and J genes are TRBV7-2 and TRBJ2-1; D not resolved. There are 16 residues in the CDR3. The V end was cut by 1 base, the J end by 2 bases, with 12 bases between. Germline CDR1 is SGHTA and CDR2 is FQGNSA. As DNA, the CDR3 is TGTGCCAGCAGCTTAGTTGGGGAACGGGCCTACAATGAGCAGTTCTTC. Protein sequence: CASSLVGERAYNEQFF. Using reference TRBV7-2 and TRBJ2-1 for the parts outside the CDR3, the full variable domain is GAGVSQSPSNKVTEKGKDVELRCDPISGHTALYWYRQSLGQGLEFLIYFQGNSAPDKSGLPSDRFSAERTGGSVSTLTIQRTQQEDSAVYLCASSLVGERAYNEQFFGPGTRLTVL.

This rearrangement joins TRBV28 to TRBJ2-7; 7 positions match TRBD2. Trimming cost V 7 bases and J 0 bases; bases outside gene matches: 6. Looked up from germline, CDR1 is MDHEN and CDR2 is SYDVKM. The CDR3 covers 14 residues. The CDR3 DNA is TGTGCCAGCACCCCAGGCGGGAGCTCCTACGAGCAGTACTTC. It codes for CASTPGGSSYEQYF.

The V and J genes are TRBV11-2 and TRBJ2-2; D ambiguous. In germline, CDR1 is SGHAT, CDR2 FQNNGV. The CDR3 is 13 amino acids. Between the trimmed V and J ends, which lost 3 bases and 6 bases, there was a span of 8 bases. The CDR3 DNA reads TGTGCCAGCAGCTTTGCGGCTCCCGGGGAGCTGTTTTTT. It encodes CASSFAAPGELFF.